A single count supports the clone carrying this TCR beta chain. These data originate in a study of blood T cell repertoires in COVID-19. Using immunoSEQ multiplex PCR, the repertoire was profiled, and TCRdb retains in-frame clones only, with some absent. The table includes 80,000 or so clones, roughly 90% detected once. Germline V CDR1 and CDR2: SGHNT, YYREEE (reference sequence). The CDR3 length is 15 residues. Trimming at V came to 0 bases and at J to 4 bases, leaving 5 bases not matched to a gene. Material for sequencing was peripheral blood. V gene TRBV5-4 combines with J gene TRBJ2-7; TRBD2 agrees at 9 bases. The sequence came from a man aged 45-65 years with acute or convalescent COVID-19. The CDR3 loop reads CASSLGAGGVYEQYF. DNA of the CDR3: TGTGCCAGCAGCTTGGGAGCGGGAGGCGTATACGAGCAGTACTTC.